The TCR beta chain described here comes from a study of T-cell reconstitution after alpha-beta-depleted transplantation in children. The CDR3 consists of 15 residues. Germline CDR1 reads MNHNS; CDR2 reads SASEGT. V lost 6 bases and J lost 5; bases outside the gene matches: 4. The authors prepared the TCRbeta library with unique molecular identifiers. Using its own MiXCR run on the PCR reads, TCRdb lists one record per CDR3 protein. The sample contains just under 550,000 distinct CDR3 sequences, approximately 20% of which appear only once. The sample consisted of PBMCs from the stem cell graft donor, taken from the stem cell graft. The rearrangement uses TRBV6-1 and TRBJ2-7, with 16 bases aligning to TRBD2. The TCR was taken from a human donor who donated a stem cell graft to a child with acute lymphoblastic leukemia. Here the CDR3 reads CASRRGTSGRDEQYF. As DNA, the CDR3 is TGTGCCAGCAGAAGGGGGACTAGCGGGAGGGACGAGCAGTACTTC.